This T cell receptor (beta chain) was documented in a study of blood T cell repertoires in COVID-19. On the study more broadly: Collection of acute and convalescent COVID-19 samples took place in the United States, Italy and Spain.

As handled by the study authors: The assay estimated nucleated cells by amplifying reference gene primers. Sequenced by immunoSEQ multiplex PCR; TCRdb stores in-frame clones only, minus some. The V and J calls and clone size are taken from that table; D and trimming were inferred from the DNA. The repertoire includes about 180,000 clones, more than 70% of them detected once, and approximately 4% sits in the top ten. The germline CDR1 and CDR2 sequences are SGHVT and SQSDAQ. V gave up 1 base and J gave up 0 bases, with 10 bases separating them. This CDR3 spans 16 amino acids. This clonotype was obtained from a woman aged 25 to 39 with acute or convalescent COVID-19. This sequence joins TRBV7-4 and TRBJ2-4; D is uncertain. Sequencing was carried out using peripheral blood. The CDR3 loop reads CASSLGLRLAKNIQYF. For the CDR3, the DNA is TGTGCCAGCAGCTTAGGTTTGCGGCTAGCCAAAAACATTCAGTACTTC.